The 6 T cell receptor beta chains listed next were all sequenced from one sample in a study of shared clonotypes between healthy human individuals. Profiled with immunoSEQ multiplex PCR; TCRdb holds only in-frame clones, not every one. The table records approximately 1,500,000 clones, roughly 97% of them present only once. The source material was naive CD4+ T cells sorted from blood. As for subset: CD45RA+ positively selected. The receptors shown here come from a man aged 30-40 years in good health.

This clone was recorded only once. V and J are TRBV5-1 and TRBJ1-1, with 7 bases identical to TRBD1. V lost 8 bases to trimming and J lost 8 bases; unmatched junction nucleotides: 15. The CDR3 has 14 residues. Germline assignment: CDR1 SGHRS and CDR2 YFSETQ. Here the CDR3 DNA reads TGCGCCAGTCACATCTCCGGGACAGTGACCGAAGCTTTCTTT. It encodes CASHISGTVTEAFF.

The V and J genes are TRBV7-6 and TRBJ1-4, with D perhaps TRBD1 (5 bases). In germline, CDR1 is SGHVS, CDR2 FNYEAQ. The CDR3 spans 14 residues. V gave up 4 bases and J gave up 8 bases, with 14 bases separating them. CDR3 DNA: TGTGCCAGCAGCTATAGGGGCGGCGAGGAAAAACTGTTTTTT. It is translated as CASSYRGGEEKLFF.

V is TRBV18 and J is TRBJ2-5, with 7 nucleotides matching TRBD1. V trimming: 0 bases; J trimming: 4 bases; junction bases outside the gene matches: 5. This CDR3 is built from 15 residues. Germline CDR1 and CDR2: KGHSH and LQKENI. As DNA, the CDR3 is TGTGCCAGCTCACCACCAGGGGGCTCGTCAGAGACCCAGTACTTC. Translating it yields CASSPPGGSSETQYF.

This clone is a singleton in its sample. The chain employs TRBV19 and TRBJ2-3; 11 positions agree with TRBD2. The CDR3 is made up of 15 amino acids. J was trimmed by 6 bases and V by 7 bases; bases with no gene match: 9. Germline V gene sequence: CDR1 LNHDA, CDR2 SQIVND (reference sequence). CDR3 sequence reads: CASTGLAGPGDTQYF. CDR3 nucleotides: TGTGCCAGTACCGGACTAGCGGGCCCCGGGGATACGCAGTATTTT.

A word on this clone: The identical CDR3 is also encoded by other nucleotide sequences in the sample. V and J are TRBV5-4 and TRBJ2-1; TRBD2 agrees at 12 bases. Germline-derived CDR1 and CDR2 are SGHNT and YYREEE (reference sequence). CDR3 length: 18 residues. Germline trimming cut 0 bases from V and 0 bases from J; bases unmatched to any gene: 4. The DNA of the CDR3 is TGTGCCAGCAGCTTGGCTGGACTAGCGGGACTCTCCTACAATGAGCAGTTCTTC. Translation gives CASSLAGLAGLSYNEQFF.

The chain couples TRBV10-1 to TRBJ2-3; 8 bases align to TRBD2. V shed 4 bases and J 0 bases; nucleotides not matched to a gene: 6. The germline V gene encodes CDR1 WNHNN and CDR2 SYGVQD (reference sequence). The CDR3 loop spans 16 amino acids. CDR3 DNA sequence: TGCGCCAGCAGTGTCTCTCGCGGGAGGAGCACAGATACGCAGTATTTT. Its translation: CASSVSRGRSTDTQYF.